This T cell receptor beta chain was sequenced in a study of regulatory T cells in long-lasting Graves disease. Arm-PCR of CDR3 regions and iRepertoire HTBI primers were used to build TCR beta libraries. TCRdb fed the multiplex PCR reads into MiXCR, producing one record per CDR3 protein. The data contain approximately 440,000 distinct CDR3 sequences, about 25% of them singletons. This clonotype was seen ten or more times. The CDR3 sequence is 13 residues long. The V and J ends lost 7 bases and 1 base respectively, with 10 bases between them. CDR1 is SNHLY, CDR2 FYNNEI, per germline. Specified time point: persistent/refractory GD, antithyroid drugs over 5 years with positive TRAb. PBMC-extracted RNA yielded the TCR library. Peripheral blood, roughly 8.1 milliliters of it, was drawn into EDTA tubes.

The input for sequencing was peripheral blood mononuclear cells (PBMCs), taken when the disease was refractory, from a patient treated with antithyroid drugs. This receptor was obtained from a female donor with Graves disease. The chain couples TRBV2 to TRBJ1-1; D possibly corresponds to TRBD1 (5 bases). As DNA, the CDR3 is TGTGCCAGCATCAGGGATGGGAACACTGAAGCTTTCTTT. It is translated as CASIRDGNTEAFF.